A selection of T cell receptor beta chains follows, all from one sample in a study of cytomegalovirus exposure and HLA in healthy donors. The assay was immunoSEQ multiplex PCR, and TCRdb's table has in-frame clones only and misses some. Here the sample spans about 160,000 clones, about four fifths being singletons. The specimen was PBMCs. These receptors were obtained from a woman aged 25-40 years in good health and CMV-seropositive. Both conserved end residues are part of each CDR3. Each record gives: J gene, V gene, CDR3 protein.

TRBJ1-5,TRBV19,CASSMVVGGDGENQPQHF
TRBJ2-1,TRBV12-5,CASGLNVDYPSSYNEQFF
TRBJ1-2,TRBV7-9,CASDLGGGGYTF
TRBJ2-3,TRBV6-5,CASSSRGSGTDTQYF
TRBJ2-5,TRBV30,CACQPGGTKETQYF
TRBJ1-1,TRBV7-9,CASSLGQGGLMNTEAFF
TRBJ1-6,TRBV7-2,CASSPNSPYNSPLHF
TRBJ2-1,TRBV2,CASRSGFSYNEQFF
TRBJ1-1,TRBV18,CASSPYGQGGTEAFF
TRBJ1-2,TRBV21-1,CASSKARDRGDGYTF
TRBJ2-2,TRBV5-4,CASSLAPGQTTGELFF
TRBJ2-3,TRBV5-1,CASSRMRDTDTQYF
TRBJ2-3,TRBV9,CASSLRQGLNTDTQYF
TRBJ2-2,TRBV4-2,CASSPGLDPGELFF
TRBJ1-2,TRBV10-3,CAISETPGKGYGYTF
TRBJ1-4,TRBV9,CASSVQASGTNEKLFF
TRBJ1-4,TRBV23-1,CASSQLSTGVNEKLFF
TRBJ2-3,TRBV9,CASSVDGGGVTDTQYF
TRBJ1-1,TRBV5-6,CASSLRFSSGEAFF
TRBJ2-1,TRBV5-5,CASSLASSYNEQFF
TRBJ2-4,TRBV5-1,CASSEPPGDIQYF
TRBJ2-2,TRBV2,CASRGGRELFF
TRBJ2-1,TRBV5-1,CASSLVAGSNEQFF
TRBJ1-2,TRBV4-2,CASSPRGQGAFGYTF
TRBJ1-1,TRBV29-1,CSVSRGPGTEAFF
TRBJ1-1,TRBV10-2,CASSPFNTEAFF
TRBJ1-1,TRBV5-5,CASSRQGYKATEAFF